This passage covers 5 T cell receptor beta chains from one sample sequenced in a study of T cells in Graves' hyperthyroidism and ophthalmopathy. There were TCR beta CDR3 regions amplified from RNA transcripts. The TCR CDR3 was amplified in a first-round RT-PCR using the HTBI primer set. MiXCR was run by TCRdb on the multiplex PCR reads, yielding one entry per CDR3 protein. The sample has 500,000 to 600,000 distinct CDR3 sequences, 46% seen once. Sequencing was done on a sample of peripheral blood or thyroid tissue (not recorded which). Receptors originate from an adult woman with Graves' disease, either hyperthyroidism or ophthalmopathy (not recorded which).

This clonotype was counted ten times or more. The chain combines TRBV13 with TRBJ2-5, with D perhaps TRBD2 (6 bases). From germline, CDR1 is PRHDT and CDR2 FYEKMQ (reference sequence). With 4 bases removed from V and 3 bases from J, the gap between germline ends came to 15 bases. CDR3 size: 15 residues. CDR3 sequence (DNA): TGTGCCAGCAGCTACGGGGCGGGGCCAAAAGAGACCCAGTACTTC. This gives the protein CASSYGAGPKETQYF.

This clonotype was seen ten or more times. The rearrangement uses TRBV6-5 and TRBJ2-5; TRBD2 matches at 7 bases. From germline, CDR1 is MNHEY and CDR2 SVGAGI. Trimming cost V 7 bases and J 0 bases; bases outside gene matches: 8. The CDR3 totals 15 residues. CDR3 sequence reads: CASTPGGWYQETQYF. The CDR3 coding sequence is TGTGCCAGCACCCCCGGGGGGTGGTACCAAGAGACCCAGTACTTC.

This clonotype was counted at least ten times. This rearrangement joins TRBV7-9 to TRBJ1-1, with D uncertain. The CDR3 runs 14 residues. Germline values: CDR1 SEHNR, CDR2 FQNEAQ (reference sequence). Deletions cut 1 base from V and 1 base from J, with 7 bases between. The CDR3 DNA sequence: TGTGCCAGCAGCTTAGTACTCGGGAACACTGAAGCTTTCTTT. Amino acid sequence: CASSLVLGNTEAFF.

The V and J genes are TRBV29-1 and TRBJ1-1; no clear D. From germline, CDR1 is SQVTM and CDR2 ANQGSEA. The CDR3 length is 14 residues. Trimming pared 8 bases from V and 3 bases from J, leaving 19 bases between. This CDR3 is CSFLPGLGHTEAFF. In nucleotides, the CDR3 is TGCAGCTTTCTGCCCGGACTGGGCCACACTGAAGCTTTCTTT.

Only a few counts were recorded for this clonotype. This chain joins TRBV9 and TRBJ2-7, with unresolved D. CDR3 length equals 13 residues. The V and J ends lost 1 base and 1 base respectively, with 6 bases between them. Germline lookup yields CDR1 SGDLS and CDR2 YYNGEE. CDR3 nucleotide sequence: TGTGCCAGCAGCGTATCGCCTTCCTACGAGCAGTACTTC. This gives the protein CASSVSPSYEQYF. Using reference TRBV9 and TRBJ2-7 for the parts outside the CDR3, the full variable domain is DSGVTQTPKHLITATGQRVTLRCSPRSGDLSVYWYQQSLDQGLQFLIQYYNGEERAKGNILERFSAQQFPDLHSELNLSSLELGDSALYFCASSVSPSYEQYFGPGTRLTVT.